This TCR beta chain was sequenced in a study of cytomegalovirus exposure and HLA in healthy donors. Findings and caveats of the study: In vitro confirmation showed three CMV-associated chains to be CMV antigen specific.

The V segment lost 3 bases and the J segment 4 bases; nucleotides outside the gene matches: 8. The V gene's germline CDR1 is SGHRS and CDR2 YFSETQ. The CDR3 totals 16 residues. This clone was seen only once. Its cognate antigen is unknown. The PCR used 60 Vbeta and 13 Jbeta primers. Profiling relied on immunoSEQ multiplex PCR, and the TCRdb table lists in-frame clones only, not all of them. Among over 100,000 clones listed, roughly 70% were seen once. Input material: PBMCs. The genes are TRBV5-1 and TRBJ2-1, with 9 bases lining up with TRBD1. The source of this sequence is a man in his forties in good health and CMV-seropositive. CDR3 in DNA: TGCGCCAGCAGCTCCTGGGACAGGGCAGGTTACAATGAGCAGTTCTTC. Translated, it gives CASSSWDRAGYNEQFF.